A single sample is the source of the 6 T cell receptor beta chains below, sequenced in a study of OX40 agonist ivuxolimab in advanced cancers. Repertoires were generated with immunoSEQ multiplex PCR, while TCRdb's copy carries only in-frame clones and drops some. This table holds about 26,000 clones, 76% found once. The sample consisted of CD4+ or CD8+ T cells sorted from blood, taken in a trial of the OX40 agonist ivuxolimab. The receptors originated from an adult with an advanced solid tumor such as melanoma, head and neck, liver or kidney cancer.

The V call is TRBV20-1, the J call TRBJ2-1; D perhaps matches TRBD1 (6 bases). Trimming pared 5 bases from V and 8 bases from J, leaving 10 bases between. The germline gives CDR1 DFQATT, CDR2 SNEGSKA (reference sequence). The CDR3 covers 11 residues. The CDR3: CSAAGVDEQFF. The CDR3, as DNA: TGCAGTGCTGCAGGGGTGGATGAGCAGTTCTTC.

V is TRBV29-1 and J is TRBJ1-1, with 7 bases fitting TRBD1. CDR1 is SQVTM and CDR2 is ANQGSEA in the germline V gene. Losses at the gene ends were 4 bases for V and 3 bases for J; bases not matched to a gene: 5. The CDR3 is 13 amino acids. For the CDR3, the DNA is TGCAGCGTTGCCCGACAGGGTCACACTGAAGCTTTCTTT. It encodes CSVARQGHTEAFF.

This chain uses TRBV20-1 with TRBJ2-3, with TRBD2 as a possible D gene (5 bases). This CDR3 region has 11 residues. Germline CDR1 DFQATT, CDR2 SNEGSKA (reference sequence). V was shortened by 5 bases and J by 9 bases, with 12 bases between the two germline ends. CDR3 in amino acids: CSAGRDRTQYF. The CDR3 DNA reads TGCAGTGCTGGCCGGGATCGAACGCAGTATTTT.

By share of the sample, this clone is medium-sized. The rearrangement uses TRBV5-1 and TRBJ1-2; no clear D gene. The CDR3 is made up of 13 amino acids. The germline V and J ends were trimmed by 0 bases and 5 bases, with 8 bases remaining between them. Germline V gene sequence: CDR1 SGHRS, CDR2 YFSETQ. The CDR3, as DNA: TGCGCCAGCAGCTTGGCGGAGGGATATGGCTACACCTTC. Protein product: CASSLAEGYGYTF. The full variable domain, completed using reference TRBV5-1 and TRBJ1-2, is KAGVTQTPRYLIKTRGQQVTLSCSPISGHRSVSWYQQTPGQGLQFLFEYFSETQRNKGNFPGRFSGRQFSNSRSEMNVSTLELGDSALYLCASSLAEGYGYTFGSGTRLTVV.

This sequence joins TRBV6-6 and TRBJ1-6; D uncertain. CDR1 is MNHNY and CDR2 is SVGAGI in the germline V gene (reference sequence). The CDR3 covers 15 residues. The V end lost 6 bases, the J end lost 0 bases, and 9 bases lay between the germline ends. In DNA form, the CDR3 reads TGTGCCAGCAGGGCACAGAGCTCCTATAATTCACCCCTCCACTTT. It specifies CASRAQSSYNSPLHF.

This clone was seen once. The chain links TRBV15 to TRBJ1-4, with unresolved D. Trimming took 3 bases from V and 5 from J, leaving 10 bases between them. This CDR3 spans 14 amino acids. Germline CDR1 and CDR2: LNHNV and YYDKDF (reference sequence). CDR3 region: CATSRDLGNEKLFF. The CDR3, as DNA: TGTGCCACCAGCAGGGACCTGGGGAATGAAAAACTGTTTTTT.